What follows are 13 T cell receptor beta chains derived from one specimen sequenced in a study of cytomegalovirus exposure and HLA in healthy donors. Primers included in the PCR were 60 Vbeta and 13 Jbeta primers. The assay was immunoSEQ multiplex PCR, and TCRdb's table has in-frame clones only and misses some. The sample carries roughly 120,000 clones, around 83% recorded once. Sequencing was performed on PBMCs. These TCRs come from a woman under 30 in good health and CMV-seropositive.

This rearrangement joins TRBV9 to TRBJ2-2, with D perhaps TRBD1 (6 bases). The CDR3 is 16 amino acids. Trimming cost V 0 bases and J 5 bases, with 14 bases left between them. Germline assignment: CDR1 SGDLS and CDR2 YYNGEE. CDR3 sequence (DNA): TGTGCCAGCAGCGTAGCTTTGGGGGCCCTTACCGGGGAGCTGTTTTTT. It is translated as CASSVALGALTGELFF.

The chain couples TRBV13 to TRBJ2-5, with TRBD1 as a possible D gene (6 bases). The CDR3 is 14 amino acids. Germline V gives CDR1 PRHDT, CDR2 FYEKMQ (reference sequence). Between the trimmed V and J ends, which lost 6 bases and 3 bases, there was a span of 14 bases. CDR3 bases: TGTGCCAGCAGGACATGGTCAGGGGAAGAGACCCAGTACTTC. It translates to CASRTWSGEETQYF.

The chain couples TRBV5-4 to TRBJ2-5; TRBD2 might be the D (6 bases). Germline loops: CDR1 SGHNT, CDR2 YYREEE (reference sequence). Trimming stripped 2 bases from V and 5 bases from J, with 16 bases between. The CDR3 is 15 amino acids. The CDR3 coding sequence is TGTGCCAGCAGCTTAACGGCGATGGCGGGGGAGACCCAGTACTTC. Protein: CASSLTAMAGETQYF.

This clone was seen once. The rearrangement uses TRBV5-6 and TRBJ1-2; no firm D call. CDR1 and CDR2 (germline): SGHDT, YYEEEE. With 4 bases removed from V and 5 bases from J, the gap between germline ends came to 15 bases. CDR3 length equals 14 residues. DNA for the CDR3: TGTGCCAGCAGCGGTCAGGCAGGCTGGTATGGCTACACCTTC. It translates to CASSGQAGWYGYTF.

The table lists this clone with a count of one. The rearrangement joins TRBV7-8 to TRBJ1-2; D gene unclear. V was pared by 4 bases and J by 3 bases, with 18 bases between. The germline gives CDR1 SGHVS, CDR2 FQNEAQ. The CDR3 extends over 16 amino acids. The CDR3 bases are TGTGCCAGCAGCTCGTCCCTCGAAAAATCGGACTATGGCTACACCTTC. Translated: CASSSSLEKSDYGYTF.

The rearrangement uses TRBV25-1 and TRBJ2-7, with 12 bases fitting TRBD2. This CDR3 comprises 16 residues. V lost 4 bases, J lost 3 bases, and 7 bases stayed unmatched. The germline V gene has CDR1 MGHDK and CDR2 SYGVNS. CDR3 in amino acids: CASSGSTSGGRYEQYF. For the CDR3, the DNA is TGTGCCAGCAGTGGCTCGACTAGCGGGGGCCGCTACGAGCAGTACTTC.

The chain is built from TRBV6-1 and TRBJ1-6; D call uncertain. Trimming took 2 bases from V and 7 from J, leaving 18 bases between them. The CDR3 length is 17 residues. Germline assignment: CDR1 MNHNS and CDR2 SASEGT. Here the CDR3 reads CASSETGWGTLNSPLHF. The CDR3 bases are TGTGCCAGCAGTGAAACGGGGTGGGGAACTCTCAATTCACCCCTCCACTTT.

The chain carries TRBV9 and TRBJ2-3; D is perhaps TRBD2 (6 bases). V was pared by 3 bases and J by 6 bases, with 17 bases between. The CDR3 loop spans 15 amino acids. Germline V CDR1 and CDR2: SGDLS, YYNGEE. In DNA form, the CDR3 reads TGTGCCAGCAGCGGCAGGAGTGGGGGGATGGATACGCAGTATTTT. This gives the protein CASSGRSGGMDTQYF.

The rearrangement links TRBV25-1 to TRBJ2-3; 9 nucleotides align to TRBD2. The CDR3 totals 14 residues. Trimming took 7 bases from V and 3 from J; bases not matched to a gene: 5. CDR1 and CDR2 (germline): MGHDK, SYGVNS. The CDR3 protein is CASIERGETDTQYF. The CDR3 DNA follows: TGTGCCAGCATTGAGCGGGGGGAAACAGATACGCAGTATTTT.

The table lists this clone with a few counts. The rearrangement uses TRBV25-1 and TRBJ2-2, with unresolved D. The CDR3 covers 11 residues. CDR1 is MGHDK, CDR2 SYGVNS, per germline. V was clipped by 0 bases and J by 9 bases, with 2 bases between them. The CDR3 bases are TGTGCCAGCAGTGAATATAGGGAGCTGTTTTTT. Translation: CASSEYRELFF. Using reference TRBV25-1 and TRBJ2-2 for the parts outside the CDR3, the full variable domain is EADIYQTPRYLVIGTGKKITLECSQTMGHDKMYWYQQDPGMELHLIHYSYGVNSTEKGDLSSESTVSRIRTEHFPLTLESARPSHTSQYLCASSEYRELFFGEGSRLTVL.

CDR3 in DNA: TGTGCCAGCAGTTTGCCGGCAGGGACCAGGGGAGGCTACACCTTC. Its protein is CASSLPAGTRGGYTF. The V gene is TRBV28, the J gene TRBJ1-2; tentatively, D is TRBD1 (6 bases). CDR3 length: 15 residues. V was cut by 3 bases and J by 8 bases, with 19 bases left in between. The V gene's germline CDR1 is MDHEN and CDR2 SYDVKM.

V gene TRBV7-3 combines with J gene TRBJ2-7, with unresolved D. CDR1 and CDR2 (germline): SGHTA, FQGTGA. V was pared by 0 bases and J by 4 bases, with 7 bases between. The CDR3 runs 13 residues. CDR3 nucleotide sequence: TGTGCCAGCAGCTTAACGTTCGGGTACGAGCAGTACTTC. Its protein is CASSLTFGYEQYF.

The chain combines TRBV2 with TRBJ1-6; tentatively, D is TRBD1 (6 bases). The CDR3 has 17 residues. Trimming took off 6 bases at V and 3 bases at J, with 18 bases between the two ends. CDR1 is SNHLY and CDR2 is FYNNEI in the germline V gene. The CDR3, as DNA: TGTGCCAGCAGCGTATTCTCCGGGACACTCTATAATTCACCCCTCCACTTT. Translating it yields CASSVFSGTLYNSPLHF.